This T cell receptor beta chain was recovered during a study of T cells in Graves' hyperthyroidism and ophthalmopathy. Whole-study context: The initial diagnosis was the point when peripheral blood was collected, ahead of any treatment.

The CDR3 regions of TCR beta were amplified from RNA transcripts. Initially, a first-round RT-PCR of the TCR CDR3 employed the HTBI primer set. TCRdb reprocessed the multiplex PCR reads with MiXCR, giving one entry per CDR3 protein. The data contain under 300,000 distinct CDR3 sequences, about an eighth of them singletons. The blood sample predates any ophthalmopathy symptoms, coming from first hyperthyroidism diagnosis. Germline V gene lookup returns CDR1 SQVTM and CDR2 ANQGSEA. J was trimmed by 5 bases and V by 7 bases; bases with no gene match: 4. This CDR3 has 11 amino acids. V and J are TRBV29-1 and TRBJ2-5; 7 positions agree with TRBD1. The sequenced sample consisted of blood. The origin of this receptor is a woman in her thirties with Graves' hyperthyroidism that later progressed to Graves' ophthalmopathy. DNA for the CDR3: TGCAGCGGCCACAGGGGTGAGACCCAGTACTTC. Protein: CSGHRGETQYF.